This T cell receptor (beta chain) was sequenced for a study of T-cell reconstitution after alpha-beta-depleted transplantation in children. Unique molecular identifiers were used to barcode this TCRbeta library. TCRdb fed the PCR reads into MiXCR, producing one record per CDR3 protein. The repertoire holds about 200,000 distinct CDR3 sequences, with about 14% as singletons. The CDR3 length is 14 residues. Trimming took off 5 bases at V and 6 bases at J, with 14 bases between the two ends. This clonotype was counted many times. The chain uses TRBV12-3 or TRBV12-4 and TRBJ2-1; weak D call: TRBD2 (5 bases). The sample was PBMCs from the stem cell graft donor, taken from the stem cell graft. This receptor was taken from a human donor who donated a stem cell graft to a child with acute lymphoblastic leukemia. The CDR3 spells CASSPRELGNEQFF. Written as DNA, the CDR3 is TGTGCCAGCAGTCCCCGGGAACTCGGCAATGAGCAGTTCTTC.